This entry features one TCR beta chain sequence. Its specificity is unknown. The sample comes from a study of cytomegalovirus exposure and HLA in healthy donors. The germline gives CDR1 LGHNA, CDR2 YSLEER. The length of the CDR3 is 18 residues. V dropped 1 base and J dropped 5 bases, with 21 bases sitting between them. Whole-study results and caveats: A later analysis linked a missense DCLRE1C variant to TCR beta V- and J-gene trimming.

A multiplex PCR was run with 60 Vbeta primers and 13 Jbeta primers. This table comes from immunoSEQ multiplex PCR, and its TCRdb copy is limited to in-frame clones, with some not included. The sample lists nearly 200,000 clones; 82% were seen once. The TCR was taken from a boy aged 2-9 years in good health and CMV-seronegative. Sequencing input: PBMCs. The V gene is TRBV4-3, the J gene TRBJ2-1; D perhaps matches TRBD2 (7 bases). In DNA form, the CDR3 reads TGCGCCAGCAGCCAAGCGCTCGGGGGGCAGGGACCTAACAATGAGCAGTTCTTC. Translated: CASSQALGGQGPNNEQFF.